This T cell receptor beta chain is drawn from a study of a mutant IDH1 vaccine in newly diagnosed glioma (dated by TCRdb to the early 2020s). Some background on the complete study: The 30 to 40 treated patients were around 62% male and around 38% female, with a mean age of around 40 years. Peripheral blood samples were drawn at six visits, namely V03 (baseline), V05, V07, V10, V12 and V13. Before enrollment, most patients had been given radiochemotherapy with temozolomide as standard therapy, while the rest had received either radiotherapy alone or temozolomide alone. Longitudinal TCRB deep sequencing was done for some 25 treated patients, wherever samples were available for exploratory analyses. Findings and caveats that apply to the study as a whole: Pseudoprogression seemed to be unrelated to changes in the top peripheral T cell clonotypes found by TCRB sequencing. Immune responses induced by the vaccine were seen in 90% to 95% of patients across multiple MHC alleles. According to the authors, sample limitations meant that analyses of patient blood samples could not be reproduced. Availability determined which PBMC samples were chosen for TCRB deep sequencing.

Reading the label with the study, this specimen's time point is: baseline, week 1 (first vaccination visit). Per the publication, the treatment or condition label means: pre-vaccination baseline after standard-of-care therapy. All donors had newly diagnosed IDH1-mutant astrocytomas of WHO grade 3 or 4 that showed loss of nuclear ATRX. The samples were drawn from NOA16, a multicentre, single-arm, open-label phase I trial in Germany that tested a mutant IDH1 peptide vaccine in humans for the first time. Visit V03 blood draws served as the baseline sample for immunogenicity testing. Genomic DNA for TCRB sequencing was extracted from EDTA blood using the DNeasy Blood and Tissue Kit. Concerning this clone: Its antigen is still unknown. No much larger clonotype is one base removed from it; base qualities were not supplied.

The CDR3, cysteine through phenylalanine, is 14 amino acids long. Only the CDR3 DNA is retained, 42 bases long and in frame from the first base. CDR1 and CDR2 (SNHLY, FYNNEI) derive from the germline V gene. V ends up 7 bases short and J 1 base short, with an unmatched junction base count of 4. Library prep was done by the immunoSEQ multiplex PCR assay. Following the manufacturer's protocol, the hsTCRB Kit was used to amplify rearranged TCR beta chain sequences. TCRB libraries were sequenced on an Illumina MiSeq. The authors processed their data as follows. Demultiplexing, trimming and gene mapping were performed with the kit vendor's proprietary platform. TCRdb carries this immuneACCESS record with in-frame sequences only. Its versions omit some clonotypes, under half of them owing to an unresolved V gene in the studies checked, with the rest unexplained. That table gives V, J and clone size, and the DNA gave D and trimming. The sample records 70,000 to 95,000 clones, 82% of which are singletons. About 5.2% of the sample belongs to the ten largest clones.

This clonotype was sampled from a man aged 35 to 55 with glioma. Some clones in this sample may be carry-over from other donors' samples. Sequenced here: PBMCs, sampled from a glioma patient treated with radiotherapy, temozolomide or both. The rearranged segments are TRBV2 and TRBJ1-1, and 9 junction bases match TRBD1. The DNA sequence is given as TGTGCCAGCACCGGGACAGGGCGGAACACTGAAGCTTTCTTT. It translates to CASTGTGRNTEAFF.